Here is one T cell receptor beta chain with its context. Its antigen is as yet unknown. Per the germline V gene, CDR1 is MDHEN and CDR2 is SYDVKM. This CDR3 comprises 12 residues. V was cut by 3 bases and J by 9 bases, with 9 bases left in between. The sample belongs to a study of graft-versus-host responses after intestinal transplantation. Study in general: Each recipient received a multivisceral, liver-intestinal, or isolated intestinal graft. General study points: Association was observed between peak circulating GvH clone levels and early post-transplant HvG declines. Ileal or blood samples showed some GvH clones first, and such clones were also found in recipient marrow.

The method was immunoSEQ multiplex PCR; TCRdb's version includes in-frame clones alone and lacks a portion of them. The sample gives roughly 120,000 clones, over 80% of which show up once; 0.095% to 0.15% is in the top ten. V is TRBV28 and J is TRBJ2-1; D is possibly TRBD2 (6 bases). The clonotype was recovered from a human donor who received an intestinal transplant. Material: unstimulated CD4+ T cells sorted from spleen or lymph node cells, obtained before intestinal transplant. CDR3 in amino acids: CASSLGRGEQFF. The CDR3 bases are TGTGCCAGCAGTTTGGGGCGGGGTGAGCAGTTCTTC.